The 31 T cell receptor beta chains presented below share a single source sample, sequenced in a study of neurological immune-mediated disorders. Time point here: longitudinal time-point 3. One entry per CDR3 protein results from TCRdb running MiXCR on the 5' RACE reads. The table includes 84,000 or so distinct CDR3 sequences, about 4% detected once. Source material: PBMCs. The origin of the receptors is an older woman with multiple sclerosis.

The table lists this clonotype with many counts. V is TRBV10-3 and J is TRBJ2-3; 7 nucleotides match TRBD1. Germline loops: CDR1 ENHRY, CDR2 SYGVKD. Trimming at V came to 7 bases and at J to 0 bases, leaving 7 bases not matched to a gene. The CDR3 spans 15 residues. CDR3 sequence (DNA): TGTGCCATCACTAGGGGGCCCACTAGCACAGATACGCAGTATTTT. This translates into CAITRGPTSTDTQYF.

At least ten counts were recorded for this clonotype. The CDR3 DNA follows: TGTGCCAGCAGTTACGCCACTAGCGTCTCCTACAATGAGCAGTTCTTC. It encodes CASSYATSVSYNEQFF. The V and J genes are TRBV6-2 or TRBV6-3 and TRBJ2-1; 7 bases align to TRBD2. Losses at the gene ends were 2 bases for V and 0 bases for J; bases not matched to a gene: 4. CDR1 is MNHEY and CDR2 is SVGEGT in the germline V gene. The CDR3 sequence is 16 residues long.

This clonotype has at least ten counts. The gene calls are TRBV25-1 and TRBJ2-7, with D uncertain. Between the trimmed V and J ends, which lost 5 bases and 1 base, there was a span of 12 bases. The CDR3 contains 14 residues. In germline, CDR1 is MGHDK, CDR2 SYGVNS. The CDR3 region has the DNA TGTGCCAGCAGTAGAGAGGACCGGTCCTACGAGCAGTACTTC. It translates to CASSREDRSYEQYF.

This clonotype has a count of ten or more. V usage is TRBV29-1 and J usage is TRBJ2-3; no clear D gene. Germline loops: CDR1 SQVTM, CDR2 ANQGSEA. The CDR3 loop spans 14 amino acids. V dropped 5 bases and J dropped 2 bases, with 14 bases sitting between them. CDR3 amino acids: CSVSGRLLTDTQYF. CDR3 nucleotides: TGCAGCGTTTCGGGTCGACTTCTCACAGATACGCAGTATTTT.

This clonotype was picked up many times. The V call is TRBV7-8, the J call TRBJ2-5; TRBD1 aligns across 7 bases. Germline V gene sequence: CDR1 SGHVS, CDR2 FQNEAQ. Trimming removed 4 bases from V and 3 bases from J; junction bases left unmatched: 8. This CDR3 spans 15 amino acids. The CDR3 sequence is CASSYIQGRKETQYF. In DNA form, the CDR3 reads TGTGCCAGCAGCTATATACAGGGGCGCAAAGAGACCCAGTACTTC.

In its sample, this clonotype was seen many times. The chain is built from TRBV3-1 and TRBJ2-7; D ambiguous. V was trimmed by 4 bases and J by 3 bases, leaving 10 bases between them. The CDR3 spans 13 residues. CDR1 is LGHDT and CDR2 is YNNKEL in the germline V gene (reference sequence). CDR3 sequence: CASSPTGSYEQYF. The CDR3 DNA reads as TGTGCCAGCAGCCCCACCGGCAGCTACGAGCAGTACTTC.

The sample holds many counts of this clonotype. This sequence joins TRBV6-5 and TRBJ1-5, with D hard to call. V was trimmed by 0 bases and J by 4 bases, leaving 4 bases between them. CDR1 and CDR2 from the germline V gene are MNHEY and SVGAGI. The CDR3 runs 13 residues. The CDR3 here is CASSYSSNQPQHF. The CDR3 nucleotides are TGTGCCAGCAGTTACTCTTCTAATCAGCCCCAGCATTTT.

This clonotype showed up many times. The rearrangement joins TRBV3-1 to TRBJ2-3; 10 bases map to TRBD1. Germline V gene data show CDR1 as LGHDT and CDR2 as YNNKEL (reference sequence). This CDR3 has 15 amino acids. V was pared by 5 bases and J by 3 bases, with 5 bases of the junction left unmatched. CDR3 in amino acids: CASSFRDRGTDTQYF. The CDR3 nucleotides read TGTGCCAGCAGCTTCCGGGACAGGGGTACAGATACGCAGTATTTT.

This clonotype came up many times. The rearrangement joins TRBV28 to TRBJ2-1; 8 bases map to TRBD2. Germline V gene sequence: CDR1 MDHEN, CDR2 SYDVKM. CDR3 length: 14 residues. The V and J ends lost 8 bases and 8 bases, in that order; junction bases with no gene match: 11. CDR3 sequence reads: CASLSGAERYEQFF. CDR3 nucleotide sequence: TGTGCCAGCCTTAGCGGGGCCGAGCGCTATGAGCAGTTCTTC.

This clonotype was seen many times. DNA for the CDR3: TGTGCCAGCAGTTTACAGGGAGACTATGGCTACACCTTC. It encodes CASSLQGDYGYTF. The gene calls are TRBV28 and TRBJ1-2, with a weak D call TRBD1 (5 bases). V lost 2 bases and J lost 3, with 7 bases in between. The CDR3 sequence is 13 residues long. The germline V gene encodes CDR1 MDHEN and CDR2 SYDVKM.

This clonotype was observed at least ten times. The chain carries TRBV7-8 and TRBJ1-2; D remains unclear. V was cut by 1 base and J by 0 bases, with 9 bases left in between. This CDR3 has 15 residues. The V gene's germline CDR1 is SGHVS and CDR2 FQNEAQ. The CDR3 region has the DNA TGTGCCAGCAGCTTAGGTTCCTCAGCTAACTATGGCTACACCTTC. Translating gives CASSLGSSANYGYTF.

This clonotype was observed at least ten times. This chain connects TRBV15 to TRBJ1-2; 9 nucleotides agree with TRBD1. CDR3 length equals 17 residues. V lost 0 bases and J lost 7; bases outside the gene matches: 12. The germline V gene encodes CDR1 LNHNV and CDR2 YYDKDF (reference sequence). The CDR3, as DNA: TGTGCCACCAGCAGAGATCAGGGACAGGGAGGGTCCACTGGCTACACCTTC. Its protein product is CATSRDQGQGGSTGYTF.

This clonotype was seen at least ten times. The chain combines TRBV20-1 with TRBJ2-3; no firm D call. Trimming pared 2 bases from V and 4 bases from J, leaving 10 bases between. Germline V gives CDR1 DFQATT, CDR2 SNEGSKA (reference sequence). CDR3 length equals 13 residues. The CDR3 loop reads CSARSQLADTQYF. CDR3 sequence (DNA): TGCAGTGCTAGATCGCAGCTGGCAGATACGCAGTATTTT.

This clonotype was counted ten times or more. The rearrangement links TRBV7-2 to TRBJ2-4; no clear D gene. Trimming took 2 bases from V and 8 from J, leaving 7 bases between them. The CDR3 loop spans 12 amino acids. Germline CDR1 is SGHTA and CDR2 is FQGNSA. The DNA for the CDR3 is TGTGCCAGCAGCTTATACGGAGACATTCAGTACTTC. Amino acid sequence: CASSLYGDIQYF. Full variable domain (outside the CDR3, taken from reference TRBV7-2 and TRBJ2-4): GAGVSQSPSNKVTEKGKDVELRCDPISGHTALYWYRQSLGQGLEFLIYFQGNSAPDKSGLPSDRFSAERTGGSVSTLTIQRTQQEDSAVYLCASSLYGDIQYFGAGTRLSVL.

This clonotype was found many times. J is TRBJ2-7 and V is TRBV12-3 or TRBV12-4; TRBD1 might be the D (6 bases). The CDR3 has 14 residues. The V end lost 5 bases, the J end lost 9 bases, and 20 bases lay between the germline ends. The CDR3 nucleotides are TGTGCCAGCAGTCCCTCAGGCAGGGGCCTTCCGCAGTACTTC. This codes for CASSPSGRGLPQYF.

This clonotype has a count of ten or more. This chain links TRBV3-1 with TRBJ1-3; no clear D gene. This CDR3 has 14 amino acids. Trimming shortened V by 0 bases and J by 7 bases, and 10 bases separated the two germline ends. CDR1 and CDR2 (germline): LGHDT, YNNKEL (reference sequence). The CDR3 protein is CASSQDIGLNTIYF. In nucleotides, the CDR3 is TGTGCCAGCAGCCAAGATATTGGCCTCAACACCATATATTTT.

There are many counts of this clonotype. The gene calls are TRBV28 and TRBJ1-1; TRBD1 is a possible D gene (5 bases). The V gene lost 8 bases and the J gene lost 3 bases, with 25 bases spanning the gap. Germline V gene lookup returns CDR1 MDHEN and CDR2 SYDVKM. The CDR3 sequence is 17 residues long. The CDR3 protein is CASRTPGFQRLYTEAFF. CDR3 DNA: TGTGCCAGCCGCACCCCAGGGTTTCAAAGGTTGTACACTGAAGCTTTCTTT.

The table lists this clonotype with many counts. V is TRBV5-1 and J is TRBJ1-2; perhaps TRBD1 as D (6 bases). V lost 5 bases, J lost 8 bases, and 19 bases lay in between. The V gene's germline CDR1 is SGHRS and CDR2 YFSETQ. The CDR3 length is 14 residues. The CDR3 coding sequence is TGCGCCAGCAGTCCGGGGGCCGGGACTTTAGGCTACACCTTC. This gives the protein CASSPGAGTLGYTF. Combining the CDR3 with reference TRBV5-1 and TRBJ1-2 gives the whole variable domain KAGVTQTPRYLIKTRGQQVTLSCSPISGHRSVSWYQQTPGQGLQFLFEYFSETQRNKGNFPGRFSGRQFSNSRSEMNVSTLELGDSALYLCASSPGAGTLGYTFGSGTRLTVV.

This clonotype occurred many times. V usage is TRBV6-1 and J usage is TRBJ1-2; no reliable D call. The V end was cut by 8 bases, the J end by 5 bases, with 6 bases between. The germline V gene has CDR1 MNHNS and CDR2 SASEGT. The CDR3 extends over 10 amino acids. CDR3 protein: CASRLYGYTF. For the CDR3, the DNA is TGTGCCAGCCGACTTTATGGCTACACCTTC.

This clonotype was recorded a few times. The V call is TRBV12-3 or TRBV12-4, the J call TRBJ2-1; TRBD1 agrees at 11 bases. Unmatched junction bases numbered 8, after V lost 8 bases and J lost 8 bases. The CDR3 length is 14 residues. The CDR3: CASPRGQGDDEQFF. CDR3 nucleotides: TGTGCCAGCCCCCGGGGACAGGGGGACGATGAGCAGTTCTTC.

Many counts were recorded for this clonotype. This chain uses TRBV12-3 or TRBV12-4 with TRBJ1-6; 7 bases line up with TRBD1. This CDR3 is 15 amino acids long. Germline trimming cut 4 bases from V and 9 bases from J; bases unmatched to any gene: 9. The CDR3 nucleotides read TGTGCCAGCAGTTCAGAGGGGGCAGTTGTTTCACCCCTCCACTTT. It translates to CASSSEGAVVSPLHF.

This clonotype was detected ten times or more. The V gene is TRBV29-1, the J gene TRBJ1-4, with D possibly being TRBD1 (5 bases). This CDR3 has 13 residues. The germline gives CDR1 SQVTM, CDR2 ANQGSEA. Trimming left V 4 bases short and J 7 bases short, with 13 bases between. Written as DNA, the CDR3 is TGCAGCGTTGGGGTCGGGGCGGCTGAAAAACTGTTTTTT. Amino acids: CSVGVGAAEKLFF.

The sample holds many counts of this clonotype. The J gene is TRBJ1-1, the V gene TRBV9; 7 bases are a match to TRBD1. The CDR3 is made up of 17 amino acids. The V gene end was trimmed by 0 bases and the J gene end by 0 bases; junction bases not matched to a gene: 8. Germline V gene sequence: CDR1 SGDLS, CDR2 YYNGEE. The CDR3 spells CASSVDPPGGMNTEAFF. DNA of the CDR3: TGTGCCAGCAGCGTAGATCCTCCAGGGGGAATGAACACTGAAGCTTTCTTT.

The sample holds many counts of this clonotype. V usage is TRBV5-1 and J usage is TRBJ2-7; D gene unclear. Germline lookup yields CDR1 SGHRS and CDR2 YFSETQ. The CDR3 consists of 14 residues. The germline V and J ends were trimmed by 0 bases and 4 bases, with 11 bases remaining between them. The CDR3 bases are TGCGCCAGCAGCTTGGGATCTCCTTTATACGAGCAGTACTTC. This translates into CASSLGSPLYEQYF. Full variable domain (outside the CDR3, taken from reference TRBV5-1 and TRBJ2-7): KAGVTQTPRYLIKTRGQQVTLSCSPISGHRSVSWYQQTPGQGLQFLFEYFSETQRNKGNFPGRFSGRQFSNSRSEMNVSTLELGDSALYLCASSLGSPLYEQYFGPGTRLTVT.

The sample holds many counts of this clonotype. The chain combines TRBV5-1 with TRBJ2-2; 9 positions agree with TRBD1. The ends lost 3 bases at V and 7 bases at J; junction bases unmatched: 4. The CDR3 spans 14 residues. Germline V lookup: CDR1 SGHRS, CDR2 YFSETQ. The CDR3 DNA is TGCGCCAGCAGCTCGGGACAGGGCGGCGGGGAGCTGTTTTTT. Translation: CASSSGQGGGELFF. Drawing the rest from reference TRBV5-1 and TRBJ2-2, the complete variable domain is KAGVTQTPRYLIKTRGQQVTLSCSPISGHRSVSWYQQTPGQGLQFLFEYFSETQRNKGNFPGRFSGRQFSNSRSEMNVSTLELGDSALYLCASSSGQGGGELFFGEGSRLTVL.

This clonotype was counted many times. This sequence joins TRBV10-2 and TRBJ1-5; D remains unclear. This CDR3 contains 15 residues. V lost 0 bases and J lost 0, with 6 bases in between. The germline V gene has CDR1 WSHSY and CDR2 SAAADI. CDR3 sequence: CASSESDFSNQPQHF. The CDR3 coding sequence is TGCGCCAGCAGTGAGTCGGACTTTAGCAATCAGCCCCAGCATTTT.

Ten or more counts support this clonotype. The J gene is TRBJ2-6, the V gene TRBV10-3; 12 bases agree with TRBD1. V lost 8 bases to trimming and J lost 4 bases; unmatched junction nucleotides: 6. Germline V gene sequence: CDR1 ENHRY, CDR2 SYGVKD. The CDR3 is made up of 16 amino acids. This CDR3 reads CAIWGQGAPGANVLTF. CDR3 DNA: TGTGCCATCTGGGGACAGGGGGCGCCGGGGGCCAACGTCCTGACTTTC.

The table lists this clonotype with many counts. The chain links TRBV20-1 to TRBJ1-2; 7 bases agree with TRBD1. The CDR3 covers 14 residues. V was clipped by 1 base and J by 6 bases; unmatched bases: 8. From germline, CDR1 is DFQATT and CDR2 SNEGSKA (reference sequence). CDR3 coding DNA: TGCAGTGCTAGAGGAACGACAGGGAACCATGGCTACACCTTC. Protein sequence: CSARGTTGNHGYTF.

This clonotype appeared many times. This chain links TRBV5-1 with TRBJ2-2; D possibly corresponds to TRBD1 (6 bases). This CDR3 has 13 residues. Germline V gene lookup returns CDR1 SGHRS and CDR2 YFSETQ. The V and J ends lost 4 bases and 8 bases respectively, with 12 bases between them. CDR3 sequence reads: CASSPQGRGELFF. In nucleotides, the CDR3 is TGCGCCAGCAGCCCTCAGGGGCGAGGGGAGCTGTTTTTT.

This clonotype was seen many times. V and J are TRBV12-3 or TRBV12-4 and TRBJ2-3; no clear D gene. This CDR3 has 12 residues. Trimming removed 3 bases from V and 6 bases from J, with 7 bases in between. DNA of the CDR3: TGTGCCAGCAGTTTTCACGGGGATACGCAGTATTTT. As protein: CASSFHGDTQYF.

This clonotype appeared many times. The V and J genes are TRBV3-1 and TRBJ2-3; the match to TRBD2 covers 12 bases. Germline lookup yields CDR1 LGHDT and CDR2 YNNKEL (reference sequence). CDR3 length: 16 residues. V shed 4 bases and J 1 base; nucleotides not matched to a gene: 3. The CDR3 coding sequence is TGTGCCAGCAGCCTCAGACTAGCGGGGGGCACAGATACGCAGTATTTT. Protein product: CASSLRLAGGTDTQYF.